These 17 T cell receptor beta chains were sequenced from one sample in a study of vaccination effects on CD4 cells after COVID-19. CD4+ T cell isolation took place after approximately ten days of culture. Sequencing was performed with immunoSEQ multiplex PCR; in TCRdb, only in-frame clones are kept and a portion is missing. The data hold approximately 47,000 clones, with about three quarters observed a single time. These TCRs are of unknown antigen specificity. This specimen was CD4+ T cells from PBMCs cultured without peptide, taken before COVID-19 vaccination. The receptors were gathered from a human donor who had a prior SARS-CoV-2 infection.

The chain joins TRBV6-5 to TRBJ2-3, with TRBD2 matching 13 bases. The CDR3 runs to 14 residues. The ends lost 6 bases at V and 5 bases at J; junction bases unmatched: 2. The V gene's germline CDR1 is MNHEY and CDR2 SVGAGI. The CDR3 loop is CASRLAGGQDTQYF. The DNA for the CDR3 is TGTGCCAGCAGACTAGCGGGGGGGCAAGATACGCAGTATTTT.

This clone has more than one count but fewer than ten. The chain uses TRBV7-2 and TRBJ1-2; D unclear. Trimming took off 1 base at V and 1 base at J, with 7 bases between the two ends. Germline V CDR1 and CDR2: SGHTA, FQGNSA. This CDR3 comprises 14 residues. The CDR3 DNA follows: TGTGCCAGCAGCTTAGTAGCGAGTAACTATGGCTACACCTTC. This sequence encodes CASSLVASNYGYTF.

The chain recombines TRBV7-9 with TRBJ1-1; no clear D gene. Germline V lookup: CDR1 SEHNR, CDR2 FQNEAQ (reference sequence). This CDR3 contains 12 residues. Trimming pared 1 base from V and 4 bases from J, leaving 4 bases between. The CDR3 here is CASSLDSTEAFF. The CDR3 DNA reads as TGTGCCAGCAGCTTAGATTCCACTGAAGCTTTCTTT.

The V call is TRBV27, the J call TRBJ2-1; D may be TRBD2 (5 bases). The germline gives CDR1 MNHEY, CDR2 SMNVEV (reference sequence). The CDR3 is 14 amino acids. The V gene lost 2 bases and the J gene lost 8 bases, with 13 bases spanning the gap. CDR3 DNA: TGTGCCAGCAGTTTAGGGCTAGGAGGCGATGAGCAGTTCTTC. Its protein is CASSLGLGGDEQFF.

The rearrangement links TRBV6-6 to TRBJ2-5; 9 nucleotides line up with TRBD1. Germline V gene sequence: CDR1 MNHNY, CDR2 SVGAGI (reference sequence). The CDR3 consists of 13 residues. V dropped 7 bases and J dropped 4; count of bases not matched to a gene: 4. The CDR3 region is CASNTGGRETQYF. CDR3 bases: TGTGCCAGCAATACAGGGGGCAGAGAGACCCAGTACTTC.

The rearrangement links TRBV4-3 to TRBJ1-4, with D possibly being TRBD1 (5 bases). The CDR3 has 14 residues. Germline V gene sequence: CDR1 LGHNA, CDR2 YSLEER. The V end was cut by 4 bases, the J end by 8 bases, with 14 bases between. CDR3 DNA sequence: TGCGCCAGCAGCCGCTTCGGGGGAGGGGAAAAACTGTTTTTT. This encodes CASSRFGGGEKLFF.

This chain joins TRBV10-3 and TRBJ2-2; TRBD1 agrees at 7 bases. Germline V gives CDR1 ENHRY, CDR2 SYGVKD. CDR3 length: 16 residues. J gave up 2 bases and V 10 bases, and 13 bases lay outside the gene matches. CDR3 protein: CATPSSRDSNTGELFF. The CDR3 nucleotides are TGTGCCACGCCATCAAGCCGGGACAGCAACACCGGGGAGCTGTTTTTT.

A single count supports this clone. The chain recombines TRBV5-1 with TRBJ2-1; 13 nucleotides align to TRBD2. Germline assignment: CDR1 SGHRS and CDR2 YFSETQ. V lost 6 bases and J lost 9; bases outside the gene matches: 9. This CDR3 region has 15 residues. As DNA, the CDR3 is TGCGCCAGCACCCCACTAGCGGGAGGGAAGACTGAGCAGTTCTTC. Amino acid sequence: CASTPLAGGKTEQFF.

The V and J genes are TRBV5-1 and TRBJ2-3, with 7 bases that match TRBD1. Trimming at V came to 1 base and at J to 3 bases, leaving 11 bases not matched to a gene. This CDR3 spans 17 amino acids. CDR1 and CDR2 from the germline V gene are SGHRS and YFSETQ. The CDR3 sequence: CASSLSLRQGGTDTQYF. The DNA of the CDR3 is TGCGCCAGCAGCTTGTCCCTCCGACAGGGTGGTACAGATACGCAGTATTTT.

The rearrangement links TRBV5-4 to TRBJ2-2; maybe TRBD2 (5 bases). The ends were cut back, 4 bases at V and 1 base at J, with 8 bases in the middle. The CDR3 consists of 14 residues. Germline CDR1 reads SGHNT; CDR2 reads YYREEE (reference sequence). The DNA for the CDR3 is TGTGCCAGCAGCGAGAGCGGGAACACCGGGGAGCTGTTTTTT. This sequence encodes CASSESGNTGELFF. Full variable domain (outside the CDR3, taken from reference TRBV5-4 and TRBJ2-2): ETGVTQSPTHLIKTRGQQVTLRCSSQSGHNTVSWYQQALGQGPQFIFQYYREEENGRGNFPPRFSGLQFPNYSSELNVNALELDDSALYLCASSESGNTGELFFGEGSRLTVL.

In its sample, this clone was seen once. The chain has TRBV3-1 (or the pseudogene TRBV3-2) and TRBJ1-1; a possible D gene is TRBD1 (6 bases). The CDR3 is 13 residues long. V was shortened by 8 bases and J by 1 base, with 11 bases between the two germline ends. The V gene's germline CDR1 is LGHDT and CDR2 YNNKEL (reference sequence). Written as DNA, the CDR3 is TGTGCCAGCCTCGGACAGACGAACACTGAAGCTTTCTTT. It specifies CASLGQTNTEAFF.

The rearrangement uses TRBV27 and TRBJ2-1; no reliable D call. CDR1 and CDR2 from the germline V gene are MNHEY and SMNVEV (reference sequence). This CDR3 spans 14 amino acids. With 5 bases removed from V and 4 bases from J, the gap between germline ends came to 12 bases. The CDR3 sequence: CASSLPSNYNEQFF. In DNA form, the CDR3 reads TGTGCCAGCAGTCTCCCCTCGAATTACAATGAGCAGTTCTTC.

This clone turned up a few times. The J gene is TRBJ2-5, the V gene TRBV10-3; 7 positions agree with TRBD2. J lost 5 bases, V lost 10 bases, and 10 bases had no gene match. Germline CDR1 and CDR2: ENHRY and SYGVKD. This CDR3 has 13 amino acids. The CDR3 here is CATLDSGGETQYF. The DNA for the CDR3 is TGTGCCACCCTGGACTCCGGGGGGGAGACCCAGTACTTC.

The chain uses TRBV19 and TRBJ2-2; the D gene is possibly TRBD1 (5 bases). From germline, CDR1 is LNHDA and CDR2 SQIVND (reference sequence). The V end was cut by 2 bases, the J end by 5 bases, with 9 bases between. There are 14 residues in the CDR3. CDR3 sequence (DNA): TGTGCCAGTAGTATATCAGGGTTTACCGGGGAGCTGTTTTTT. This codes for CASSISGFTGELFF.

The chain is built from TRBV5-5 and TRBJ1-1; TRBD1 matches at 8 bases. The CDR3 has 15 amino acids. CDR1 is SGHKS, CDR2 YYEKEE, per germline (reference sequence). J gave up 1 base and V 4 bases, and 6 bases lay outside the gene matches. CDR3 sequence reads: CASSSDGTGNTEAFF. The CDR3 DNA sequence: TGTGCCAGCAGCAGCGATGGGACAGGGAACACTGAAGCTTTCTTT.

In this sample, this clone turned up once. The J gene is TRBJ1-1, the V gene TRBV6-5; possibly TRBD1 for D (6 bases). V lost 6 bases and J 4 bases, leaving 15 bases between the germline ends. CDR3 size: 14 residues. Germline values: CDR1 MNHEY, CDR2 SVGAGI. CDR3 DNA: TGTGCCAGCAGACCACAGGGTCTTGTCACTGAAGCTTTCTTT. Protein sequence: CASRPQGLVTEAFF.

The CDR3 protein is CASSPGLASTGELFF. CDR3 nucleotide sequence: TGTGCCAGCTCACCAGGACTAGCATCTACCGGGGAGCTGTTTTTT. V usage is TRBV18 and J usage is TRBJ2-2; the match to TRBD2 covers 8 bases. Germline CDR1 reads KGHSH; CDR2 reads LQKENI. The CDR3 extends over 15 amino acids. Losses at the gene ends were 2 bases for V and 5 bases for J; bases not matched to a gene: 4.